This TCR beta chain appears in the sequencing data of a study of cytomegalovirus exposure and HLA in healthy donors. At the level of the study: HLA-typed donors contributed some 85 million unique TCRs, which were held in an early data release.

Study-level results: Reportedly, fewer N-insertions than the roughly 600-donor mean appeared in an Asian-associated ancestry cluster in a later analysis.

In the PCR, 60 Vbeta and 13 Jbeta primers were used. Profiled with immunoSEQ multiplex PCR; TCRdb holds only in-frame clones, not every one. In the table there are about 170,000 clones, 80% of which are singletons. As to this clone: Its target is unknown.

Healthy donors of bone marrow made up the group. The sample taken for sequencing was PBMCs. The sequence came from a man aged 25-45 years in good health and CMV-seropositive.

The CDR3 region has the DNA TGCAGCGTTGAGGGGGGCTACGAGCAGTACTTC. Translated, it gives CSVEGGYEQYF. This sequence joins TRBV29-1 and TRBJ2-7, with D possibly being TRBD2 (6 bases). The V gene lost 3 bases and the J gene lost 3 bases, with 6 bases spanning the gap. The CDR3 contains 11 residues. The germline CDR1 and CDR2 sequences are SQVTM and ANQGSEA.